The 3 T cell receptor beta chains listed next were all sequenced from one sample in a study of CD8 T cells in ankylosing spondylitis. These receptors have no identified antigens. MiXCR was run by TCRdb on the 5' RACE reads, yielding one entry per CDR3 protein. The data hold about 330,000 distinct CDR3 sequences, with less than 10% observed a single time. Whole-study findings and limits: Roughly 8 highly homologous variants formed a TCR beta motif that appeared characteristic of ankylosing spondylitis blood.

Sample: blood, either unsorted or a sorted T cell fraction (not recorded which). The receptors stem from a male donor with ankylosing spondylitis.

This clonotype occurred a few times. The chain employs TRBV20-1 and TRBJ2-2; 11 bases map to TRBD2. The V segment lost 4 bases and the J segment 3 bases; nucleotides outside the gene matches: 4. The CDR3 runs to 15 residues. Germline V gene data show CDR1 as DFQATT and CDR2 as SNEGSKA (reference sequence). CDR3 DNA sequence: TGCAGTGCTATCGGGACTAGCGGATACACCGGGGAGCTGTTTTTT. It specifies CSAIGTSGYTGELFF.

The V gene is TRBV20-1, the J gene TRBJ2-7; D gene uncertain. This CDR3 is 10 amino acids long. Per the germline V gene, CDR1 is DFQATT and CDR2 is SNEGSKA (reference sequence). With 6 bases removed from V and 5 bases from J, the gap between germline ends came to 8 bases. The CDR3 loop reads CSAALDEQYF. Here the CDR3 DNA reads TGCAGTGCCGCCCTTGACGAGCAGTACTTC.

This clonotype was seen many times. This sequence joins TRBV12-3 or TRBV12-4 and TRBJ1-3, with unresolved D. Trimming removed 4 bases from V and 4 bases from J, with 8 bases in between. This CDR3 has 13 amino acids. CDR3 DNA sequence: TGTGCCAGCAGTTCTAGTCACGGAAACACCATATATTTT. Its protein is CASSSSHGNTIYF.